This T cell receptor beta chain was sequenced for a study of tumor-infiltrating lymphocytes in glioblastoma multiforme. This CDR3 comprises 15 residues. Germline lookup yields CDR1 SGHAT and CDR2 FQNNGV. Trimming left V 5 bases short and J 0 bases short, with 13 bases between. This clonotype was observed a single time. The antigen is undetermined. Three nested ARM-PCR rounds with V-beta and C-beta primers built TCRB libraries. TCRB cDNA was made from approximately 550 ng total RNA. TCRdb re-called the multiplex PCR reads with MiXCR, one entry per CDR3 protein. The sample has approximately 10,000 distinct CDR3 sequences, approximately 70% seen once. Study-level findings and limits: T cells were not sorted into functional subsets. TCR plus mutation findings rest on a single glioblastoma patient.

The sample comprised brain tumor tissue. The receptor comes from a male donor with glioblastoma. V is TRBV11-2 and J is TRBJ1-1; D may be TRBD1 (6 bases). In DNA, the CDR3 is TGTGCCAGCAGCAACAGGGACCCCGTGAACACTGAAGCTTTCTTT. Translating it yields CASSNRDPVNTEAFF.